The source of this TCR beta chain is a study of blood T cell repertoires in COVID-19 (dated by TCRdb to 2019 to 2021). Looking at the study overall: The collaborator samples originated in the United States, Italy and Spain and spanned the acute and convalescent phases of COVID-19. The samples were drawn from the first 160 participants of the ongoing ImmuneRACE study and from some 1,300 subjects provided by 6 global collaborators. Where available, HLA class I and class II types were taken from metadata supplied by the sample provider and were not determined by assay-based typing. Subjects who had been exposed to COVID-19, were actively infected with it, or had recovered from it provided the deeply sampled blood TCRbeta repertoires that made up the dataset. The sample metadata nearly always contained a de-identified subject ID, COVID-19 status, age in years and sex. The repertoires were released in a freely available public database intended as a resource for research on the immune response to SARS-CoV-2. The prospective study material was composed of cDNA or gDNA derived from T cells, B-cell-depleted T cells, or PBMCs.

A remark on this clone: The specificity of this receptor is unknown. Base qualities are missing; no much larger clone stands one base away.

CDR1 and CDR2, looked up from the germline V gene, are SGHRS and YFSETQ. Relative to germline, V is 0 bases shorter and J is 6 bases shorter, with 15 bases between their ends. The CDR3 runs 16 residues from the cysteine to the phenylalanine. This entry keeps only the CDR3 DNA: 48 bases, framed from base 1. General findings and caveats noted by the study authors: Clinical and demographic metadata were provided uncurated, with the amount varying by source and participant.

TCRbeta CDR3 regions were amplified from genomic DNA by means of the immunoSEQ Assay, a bias-controlled multiplex PCR. The original methods were these. Within the assay, amplification of reference gene primers was used to estimate how many nucleated cells each sample contained. To quantify the absolute abundance of each unique TCRbeta CDR3 rearrangement, sequence reads were collapsed and filtered. For each sample, productive Simpson clonality was calculated by taking the square root of Simpson's diversity index across productive rearrangements. The table was pulled from immuneACCESS by TCRdb, which kept in-frame rearrangements only. Such tables lose some clones; where checked, under half of the loss comes from unresolved V genes, and the rest has no known cause. From that table come the V and J calls and clone size; the DNA was used to work out D and trimming. Recorded for this sample are around 210,000 clones; less than 85% of them occurred a single time. The ten largest account for over 6.5% of the sample.

In Seattle, one collaborating source enrolled patients while the infection was active and tracked those patients longitudinally over the course of disease. The collaborating institutions used their own protocols to collect whole blood in K2EDTA tubes. For TCRbeta analysis, collaborators shipped samples as frozen whole blood, isolated PBMCs, or DNA extracted from either of those sample types. The TCR comes from a woman aged 80 or over with COVID-19, enrolled during active disease. What was sequenced was peripheral blood. This chain is built from TRBV5-1 and TRBJ2-2; the D gene remains uncertain. The sequenced DNA is TGCGCCAGCAGCTTGGAGTTGGCAGGCCAAGCCGGGGAGCTGTTTTTT. It translates to CASSLELAGQAGELFF.